The subject of this entry is one TCR beta chain. The antigen is not known. This entry belongs to a study of T cell responses to AZD1222 COVID-19 vaccine. Study findings and constraints: It was only a handful of AZD1222 recipients who were seropositive at baseline. Among the donors, most were white British and more were female, and clonal diversity was possibly underestimated.

Only in-frame clones appear in the TCRdb table, and some are missing; sequencing was by immunoSEQ multiplex PCR. The sample comprises more than 65,000 clones, approximately 87% of which are singletons, and 7% rests with the top ten. This CDR3 spans 11 amino acids. Germline CDR1 is LNHDA and CDR2 is SQIVND (reference sequence). Between the trimmed V and J ends, which lost 3 bases and 8 bases, there was a span of 5 bases. The origin of this receptor is an adult in good health. This sample comprised peripheral blood, obtained on day 0 of AZD1222 vaccination. The chain couples TRBV19 to TRBJ2-1; D remains ambiguous. The CDR3 spells CASSITDEQFF. The CDR3 region has the DNA TGTGCCAGTAGTATTACGGATGAGCAGTTCTTC.